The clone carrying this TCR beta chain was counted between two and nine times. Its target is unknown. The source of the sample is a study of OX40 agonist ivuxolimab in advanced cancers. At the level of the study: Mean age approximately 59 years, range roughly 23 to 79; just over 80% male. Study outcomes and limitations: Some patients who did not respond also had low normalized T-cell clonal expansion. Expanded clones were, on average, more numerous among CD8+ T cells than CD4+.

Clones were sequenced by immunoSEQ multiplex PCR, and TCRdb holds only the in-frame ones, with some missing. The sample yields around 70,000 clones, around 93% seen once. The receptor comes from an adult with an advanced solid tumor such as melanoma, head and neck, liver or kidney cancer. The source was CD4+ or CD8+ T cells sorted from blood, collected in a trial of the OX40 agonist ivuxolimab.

CDR3 bases: TGTGCCAGCTCACCACAGTCCGGCCAAGAGACCCAGTACTTC. It yields the protein CASSPQSGQETQYF. The rearrangement joins TRBV18 to TRBJ2-5; the D is unclear. The germline V and J ends were trimmed by 1 base and 1 base, with 7 bases remaining between them. The CDR3 runs to 14 residues. The germline CDR1 and CDR2 sequences are KGHSH and LQKENI. Filled out from reference TRBV18 and TRBJ2-5, the complete variable domain reads NAGVMQNPRHLVRRRGQEARLRCSPMKGHSHVYWYRQLPEEGLKFMVYLQKENIIDESGMPKERFSAEFPKEGPSILRIQQVVRGDSAAYFCASSPQSGQETQYFGPGTRLLVL.